The rows below give T cell receptor beta chains drawn from one sample of a study of memory CD4+ T cells and cytomegalovirus serostatus. The protocol was immunoSEQ multiplex PCR, while the TCRdb copy is restricted to in-frame clones and leaves out a portion. The sample contains about 64,000 clones, roughly three quarters of which appear only once. The sample consisted of memory CD4+ T cells from blood. These receptors were collected from an adult in good health and CMV-seronegative. Both conserved end residues are part of each CDR3. D genes are given only for firm matches. A clone size is listed for some rows: how often the clone was seen (once, few, many), or a class if it is expanded.

cdr3_aa cdr3_nt d_call j_call v_call clone_size
CASSQDRRGHSEKLFF TGCGCCAGCAGCCAAGATCGGCGGGGCCACAGTGAAAAACTGTTTTTT - TRBJ1-4 TRBV4-1 -
CATSRTGESPYEQYF TGTGCCACCAGCAGAACAGGGGAATCGCCCTACGAGCAGTACTTC TRBD1 TRBJ2-7 TRBV15 -
CASSLFEQYF TGTGCCAGCAGTTTGTTCGAGCAGTACTTC - TRBJ2-7 TRBV27 -
CSVTQGGTEAFF TGCAGCGTTACCCAAGGTGGCACTGAAGCTTTCTTT - TRBJ1-1 TRBV29-1 -
CASSLLGRPEDYTF TGTGCCAGCAGCTTATTAGGCAGGCCTGAGGACTACACCTTC - TRBJ1-2 TRBV7-3 -
CATQGASMNTEAFF TGTGCCACCCAGGGGGCGAGCATGAACACTGAAGCTTTCTTT TRBD1 TRBJ1-1 TRBV6-1 -
CASSSQVLTEAFF TGTGCCAGTAGTTCACAGGTTCTCACTGAAGCTTTCTTT - TRBJ1-1 TRBV19 -
CASSFTGGSGNTIYF TGCGCCAGCAGCTTCACGGGGGGGTCTGGAAACACCATATATTTT - TRBJ1-3 TRBV5-1 -
CASSLTRGGEQYF TGTGCCAGCAGCTTAACCAGGGGCGGCGAGCAGTACTTC - TRBJ2-7 TRBV7-3 medium-sized
CASSLMLADTQYF TGTGCCAGCAGCTTAATGCTAGCAGATACGCAGTATTTT - TRBJ2-3 TRBV7-2 -
CASSPYLGAPGELFF TGTGCCAGCTCACCCTACCTAGGGGCTCCCGGGGAGCTGTTTTTT - TRBJ2-2 TRBV18 -
CASSLRSGELFF TGTGCCAGCAGCTTACGGTCCGGGGAGCTGTTTTTT - TRBJ2-2 TRBV11-3 once
CASSQEMAGTSGSTEAFF TGCGCCAGCAGCCAAGAAATGGCTGGGACAAGCGGTTCCACTGAAGCTTTCTTT - TRBJ1-1 TRBV4-1 -
CASSPLQGVRGNTIYF TGTGCCAGCAGCCCTCTACAGGGGGTCCGGGGAAACACCATATATTTT TRBD1 TRBJ1-3 TRBV9 few
CASGIDRGMGGYTF TGTGCTAGTGGCATCGACAGGGGGATGGGGGGCTACACCTTC TRBD1 TRBJ1-2 TRBV12-5 -
CASSFSGDSYEQYF TGCGCCAGCAGCTTCAGCGGGGACTCCTACGAGCAGTACTTC TRBD2 TRBJ2-7 TRBV5-1 -
CASSPQGASYTVQYF TGTGCCAGCAGCCCCCAGGGGGCCTCTTATACCGTGCAGTACTTC TRBD1 TRBJ2-7 TRBV11-2 -
CASSLRTDTQYF TGTGCCAGCAGCCTCCGCACGGATACGCAGTATTTT - TRBJ2-3 TRBV7-8 -